This entry features one T cell receptor beta chain sequence. Sequence at one end of the junction differs from germline and may be a read error. The source of the sample is a study of blood T cells in healthy people across ages. PCR was performed a second time for about 7 to 12 cycles using a sample-barcoded 5' primer and a J-beta primer mix. Any given sample supplied a minimum of 2.5 million CDR3-containing paired-end reads. A single record per CDR3 protein comes from TCRdb applying MiXCR to the 5' RACE reads. The sample holds fewer than 800,000 distinct CDR3 sequences, around 20% seen once. This CDR3 is 16 amino acids long. Looked up from germline, CDR1 is LGHDT and CDR2 is YNNKEL (reference sequence).

Sequences were obtained from blood. The chain carries TRBV3-1 and TRBJ2-5, with TRBD2 matching 12 bases. The J call may be in error: the DNA end matches TRBJ2-1 better. This receptor was obtained from a man between 65 and 80 years old in good health. The CDR3 DNA reads TGTGCCAGCGGCCAAGGCGGACTAGCGGGGTATAATGAGCAGTTCTTC. Protein sequence: CASGQGGLAGYNEQFF.